This TCR beta chain was identified during a study of T cell responses to AZD1222 COVID-19 vaccine. Study outcomes and limitations: Spike-specific TCR breadth and depth were elevated following two AZD1222 doses. The repertoires were collected only after the peak T cell response.

This CDR3 comprises 11 residues. The V gene lost 8 bases and the J gene lost 10 bases, with 14 bases spanning the gap. This clone was recorded a few times. What it recognizes is unknown. Assay used: immunoSEQ multiplex PCR; TCRdb lists only in-frame clones, some missing. In the table there are about 140,000 clones, approximately 92% of which are singletons. This clonotype was obtained from an adult who received the AZD1222 COVID-19 vaccine. The sample was peripheral blood, taken 28 days after the second AZD1222 dose. The chain joins TRBV12-3 or TRBV12-4 to TRBJ1-2; D not resolved. CDR3 coding DNA: TGTGCCAGCCGGGATCGGGGAGACTACACCTTC. Encoded protein: CASRDRGDYTF.